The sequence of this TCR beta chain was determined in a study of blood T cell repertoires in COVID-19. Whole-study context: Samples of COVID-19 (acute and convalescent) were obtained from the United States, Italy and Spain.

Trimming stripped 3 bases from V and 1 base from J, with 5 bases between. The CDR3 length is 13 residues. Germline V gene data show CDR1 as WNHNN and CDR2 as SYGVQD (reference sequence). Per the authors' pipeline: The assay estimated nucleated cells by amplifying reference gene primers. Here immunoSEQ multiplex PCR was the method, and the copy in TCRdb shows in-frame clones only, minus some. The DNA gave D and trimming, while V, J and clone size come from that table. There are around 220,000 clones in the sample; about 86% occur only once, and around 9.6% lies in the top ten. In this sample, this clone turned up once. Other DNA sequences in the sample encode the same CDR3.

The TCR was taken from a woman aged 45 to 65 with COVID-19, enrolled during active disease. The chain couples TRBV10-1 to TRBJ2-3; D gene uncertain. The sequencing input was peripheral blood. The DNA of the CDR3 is TGCGCCAGCAGTGAACGGGGCACAGATACGCAGTATTTT. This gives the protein CASSERGTDTQYF.